The clone carrying this T cell receptor (beta chain) was seen more than once but under ten times. What it recognizes is unknown. CDR3 size: 14 residues. Per the germline V gene, CDR1 is MGHRA and CDR2 is YSYEKL. The J segment lost 3 bases and the V segment lost 4 bases, leaving 4 bases of the junction unmatched. Clones were read by immunoSEQ multiplex PCR, and TCRdb kept only the in-frame ones, dropping some. The table records 860 or so clones, roughly a fifth of them present only once. The data stem from a study of T cells in localized non-small cell lung cancer. Study-wide results and limits: Since sequencing was restricted to only one region of the tumor, intratumor heterogeneity remains a possibility. Uninvolved nearby lung showed the greatest T cell clonality, exceeding that found in tumor. Longer overall survival was linked to higher blood T cell density. A median of 57 clones ranked among the top 100 in tumor appeared in adjacent lung.

This rearrangement joins TRBV4-1 to TRBJ2-5, with 8 bases aligning to TRBD1. Specimen: normal lung tissue next to the tumor, collected before any cancer treatment. This receptor was obtained from a man between 40 and 69 years old with stage III lung adenocarcinoma. Here the CDR3 reads CASSRGQGKETQYF. The CDR3 bases are TGCGCCAGCAGCCGCGGACAGGGAAAAGAGACCCAGTACTTC.